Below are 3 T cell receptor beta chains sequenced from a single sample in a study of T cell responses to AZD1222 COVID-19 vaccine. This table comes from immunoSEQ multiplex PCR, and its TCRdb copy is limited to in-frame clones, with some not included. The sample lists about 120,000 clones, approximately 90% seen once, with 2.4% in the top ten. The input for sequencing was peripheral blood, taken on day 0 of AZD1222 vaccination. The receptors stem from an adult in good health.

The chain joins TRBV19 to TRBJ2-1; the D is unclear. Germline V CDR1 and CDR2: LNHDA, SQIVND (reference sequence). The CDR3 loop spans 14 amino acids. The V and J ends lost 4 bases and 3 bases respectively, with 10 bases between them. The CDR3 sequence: CASSTGAHYNEQFF. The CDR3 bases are TGTGCCAGTAGTACAGGAGCACACTACAATGAGCAGTTCTTC. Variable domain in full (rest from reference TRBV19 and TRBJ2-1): DGGITQSPKYLFRKEGQNVTLSCEQNLNHDAMYWYRQDPGQGLRLIYYSQIVNDFQKGDIAEGYSVSREKKESFPLTVTSAQKNPTAFYLCASSTGAHYNEQFFGPGTRLTVL.

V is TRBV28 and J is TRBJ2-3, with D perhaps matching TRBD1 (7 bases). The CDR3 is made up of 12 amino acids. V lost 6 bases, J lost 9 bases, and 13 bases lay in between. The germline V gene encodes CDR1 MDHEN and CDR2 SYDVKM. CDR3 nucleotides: TGTGCCAGCAGCCAACAGGGGAGGACGCAGTATTTT. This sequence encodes CASSQQGRTQYF.

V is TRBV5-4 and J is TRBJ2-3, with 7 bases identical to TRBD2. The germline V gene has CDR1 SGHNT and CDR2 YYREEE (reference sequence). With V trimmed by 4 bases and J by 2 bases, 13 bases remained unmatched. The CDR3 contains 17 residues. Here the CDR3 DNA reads TGTGCCAGCAGCCCTGCCACTAGCGTCATCCTCACAGATACGCAGTATTTT. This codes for CASSPATSVILTDTQYF.